One and the same sample provided the 29 T cell receptor beta chains below, sequenced in a study of CD8+CD57+ T cells in acquired aplastic anemia. TCR beta VDJ and CDR3 profiles were obtained from a genomic DNA template. Using its own MiXCR run on the reads, TCRdb lists one record per CDR3 protein. The sample has roughly 80,000 distinct CDR3 sequences, about 70% seen once. CD8+CD57+ cell expansion had been shown by flow cytometry in patients chosen for sequencing. Sequenced input: sorted CD4+, CD8+, or CD8+CD57+ T cells (not recorded which) from PBMCs. These receptors were taken from a human donor with aplastic anemia.

The CDR3 coding sequence is TGTGCCAGCAGCTTGGGGGGCCCGACTGAAGCTTTCTTT. It encodes CASSLGGPTEAFF. The rearrangement uses TRBV5-6 and TRBJ1-1, with D possibly matching TRBD1 (5 bases). The V and J ends lost 0 bases and 5 bases respectively, with 8 bases between them. Germline assignment: CDR1 SGHDT and CDR2 YYEEEE. The CDR3 contains 13 residues.

The V and J genes are TRBV10-3 and TRBJ1-1; the D is unclear. The CDR3 contains 12 residues. In germline, CDR1 is ENHRY, CDR2 SYGVKD. Trimming took 4 bases from V and 8 from J, leaving 11 bases between them. CDR3 DNA: TGTGCCATCAGTGCAACGGAGTTGGAAGCTTTCTTT. Its translation is CAISATELEAFF.

This chain joins TRBV29-1 and TRBJ2-3; perhaps TRBD2 as D (6 bases). Germline V gene data show CDR1 as SQVTM and CDR2 as ANQGSEA. V was shortened by 1 base and J by 2 bases, with 7 bases between the two germline ends. This CDR3 is built from 13 residues. The CDR3 DNA reads as TGCAGCGTTGAAGCGGGAGCCACAGATACGCAGTATTTT. Translation gives CSVEAGATDTQYF.

Turning to this clonotype: The CDR3 ends on some other residue instead of the conserved phenylalanine or tryptophan, so this is likely a read error. The chain carries TRBV2 and TRBJ1-4; 8 positions agree with TRBD1. V dropped 6 bases and J dropped 7; count of bases not matched to a gene: 7. The CDR3 consists of 14 residues. Per germline, CDR1 SNHLY and CDR2 FYNNEI. The DNA for the CDR3 is TGTGCCAGCAGCGCAGGGGGCGCGGGTGAAAAACTGTTTCTT. Protein sequence: CASSAGGAGEKLFL.

This clonotype was found a few times. The chain uses TRBV11-1 and TRBJ2-7; TRBD2 is a possible D gene (6 bases). From germline, CDR1 is SGHAT and CDR2 FQDESV (reference sequence). Trimming took off 5 bases at V and 0 bases at J, with 17 bases between the two ends. The CDR3 sequence is 16 residues long. The CDR3 spells CASSASGLRSSYEQYF. The CDR3 DNA sequence: TGTGCCAGCAGCGCATCGGGACTCCGGAGCTCCTACGAGCAGTACTTC.

The V gene is TRBV9, the J gene TRBJ1-2; D call uncertain. Trimming pared 0 bases from V and 4 bases from J, leaving 4 bases between. From germline, CDR1 is SGDLS and CDR2 YYNGEE. The CDR3 covers 12 residues. CDR3 residues: CASSVDSYGYTF. As DNA, the CDR3 is TGTGCCAGCAGCGTAGATAGCTATGGCTACACCTTC.

Concerning this clonotype itself: At one end the junction does not follow the germline gene, possibly because of a read error. The V gene is TRBV2, the J gene TRBJ2-1, with D hard to call. The V gene's germline CDR1 is SNHLY and CDR2 FYNNEI. CDR3 length: 12 residues. Here the CDR3 reads CAGSSEYNEQFF. The CDR3 DNA reads as TGTGCCGGCAGTTCAGAATACAATGAGCAGTTCTTC.

This CDR3 is CASSRRGTGAYNEQFF. The CDR3 region has the DNA TGTGCCAGCAGCCGCCGGGGGACAGGGGCCTACAATGAGCAGTTCTTC. The chain has TRBV7-6 and TRBJ2-1; 10 bases line up with TRBD1. With 5 bases clipped from V and 2 bases from J, the junction kept 6 bases outside the gene matches. In germline, CDR1 is SGHVS, CDR2 FNYEAQ. This CDR3 has 16 residues.

The chain has TRBV2 and TRBJ2-3, with TRBD1 matching over 9 bases. The germline V gene encodes CDR1 SNHLY and CDR2 FYNNEI. CDR3 length equals 14 residues. Trimming at V came to 4 bases and at J to 4 bases, leaving 3 bases not matched to a gene. CDR3: CASSARQGADTQYF. Written as DNA, the CDR3 is TGTGCCAGCAGTGCCCGACAGGGGGCAGATACGCAGTATTTT. The whole variable domain, filled in from reference TRBV2 and TRBJ2-3, reads EPEVTQTPSHQVTQMGQEVILRCVPISNHLYFYWYRQILGQKVEFLVSFYNNEISEKSEIFDDQFSVERPDGSNFTLKIRSTKLEDSAMYFCASSARQGADTQYFGPGTRLTVL.

As regards this clonotype: A junction end diverges from the germline sequence, so it may reflect a read error. This chain joins TRBV13 and TRBJ2-6; D possibly corresponds to TRBD1 (6 bases). CDR1 and CDR2 from the germline V gene are PRHDT and FYEKMQ (reference sequence). There are 16 residues in the CDR3. Written as DNA, the CDR3 is TGTGCCAGCCGCTTAAGGCAGGGGAGTGGGGCCAACGTCCTGACTTTC. Amino acid sequence: CASRLRQGSGANVLTF.

V gene TRBV19 combines with J gene TRBJ2-4; 7 positions agree with TRBD1. Germline CDR1 and CDR2: LNHDA and SQIVND (reference sequence). This CDR3 has 13 amino acids. V was clipped by 2 bases and J by 8 bases; unmatched bases: 3. The CDR3, as DNA: TGTGCCAGTAGTATACAAACAGGGGACATTCAGTACTTC. Protein product: CASSIQTGDIQYF. The complete variable domain, with remaining parts taken from reference TRBV19 and TRBJ2-4, reads DGGITQSPKYLFRKEGQNVTLSCEQNLNHDAMYWYRQDPGQGLRLIYYSQIVNDFQKGDIAEGYSVSREKKESFPLTVTSAQKNPTAFYLCASSIQTGDIQYFGAGTRLSVL.

This clonotype was counted a few times. CDR3 DNA sequence: TGTGCCAGCAGCCTAGGACGGCTGAACACTGAAGCTTTCTTT. Protein: CASSLGRLNTEAFF. The V gene is TRBV9, the J gene TRBJ1-1, with D unclear. Germline assignment: CDR1 SGDLS and CDR2 YYNGEE. V was clipped by 4 bases and J by 0 bases, with 10 bases between them. The CDR3 is 14 residues long.

The rearrangement joins TRBV9 to TRBJ2-5; D gene uncertain. The CDR3 has 12 residues. Trimming pared 7 bases from V and 5 bases from J, leaving 12 bases between. Germline V gene sequence: CDR1 SGDLS, CDR2 YYNGEE. CDR3 loop: CASSLSGETQYF. The CDR3 DNA sequence: TGTGCCAGCTCCCTATCGGGTGAGACCCAGTACTTC.

CDR3 in DNA: TGCGCCAGCGGCAGGGAGGCGAATCAGCCCCAGCATTTT. Translated: CASGREANQPQHF. The V call is TRBV10-2, the J call TRBJ1-5; a possible D gene is TRBD1 (5 bases). With 8 bases removed from V and 4 bases from J, the gap between germline ends came to 12 bases. The CDR3 consists of 13 residues. Looked up from germline, CDR1 is WSHSY and CDR2 is SAAADI.

V is TRBV20-1 and J is TRBJ2-5; 8 nucleotides agree with TRBD2. The CDR3 runs to 13 residues. Germline assignment: CDR1 DFQATT and CDR2 SNEGSKA (reference sequence). Unmatched junction bases numbered 8, after V lost 6 bases and J lost 5 bases. CDR3 nucleotide sequence: TGCAGTGCCCCGGGACTAGGGGGGGAGACCCAGTACTTC. Encoded protein: CSAPGLGGETQYF.

V is TRBV2 and J is TRBJ1-1; D unclear. The CDR3 totals 15 residues. Trimming shortened V by 4 bases and J by 3 bases, and 15 bases separated the two germline ends. Germline CDR1 and CDR2: SNHLY and FYNNEI. CDR3 DNA: TGTGCCAGCAGTGTTCCCTGGCAGTCTTACACTGAAGCTTTCTTT. Translated, it gives CASSVPWQSYTEAFF.

This chain uses TRBV7-6 with TRBJ2-5; D possibly corresponds to TRBD1 (7 bases). Germline V lookup: CDR1 SGHVS, CDR2 FNYEAQ. The CDR3 is 16 residues long. The V end lost 1 base, the J end lost 4 bases, and 16 bases lay between the germline ends. CDR3 region: CASSLVGGDSSETQYF. In DNA form, the CDR3 reads TGTGCCAGCAGCTTAGTTGGCGGGGACAGTTCAGAGACCCAGTACTTC.

The rearrangement links TRBV20-1 to TRBJ1-1, with 8 bases fitting TRBD1. Looked up from germline, CDR1 is DFQATT and CDR2 is SNEGSKA (reference sequence). The V segment lost 6 bases and the J segment 6 bases; nucleotides outside the gene matches: 6. The CDR3 spans 12 residues. CDR3 in amino acids: CSAWDRKAEAFF. DNA for the CDR3: TGCAGTGCCTGGGACAGGAAGGCTGAAGCTTTCTTT.

CDR3: CSASRTNTGELFF. The CDR3 DNA reads as TGCAGTGCTAGCCGGACGAACACCGGGGAGCTGTTTTTT. The chain links TRBV20-1 to TRBJ2-2; D is uncertain. CDR1 and CDR2 (germline): DFQATT, SNEGSKA (reference sequence). Trimming cost V 3 bases and J 0 bases, with 5 bases left between them. There are 13 residues in the CDR3.

The V call is TRBV5-1, the J call TRBJ1-1, with D unclear. V dropped 0 bases and J dropped 1 base, with 4 bases sitting between them. Germline CDR1 SGHRS, CDR2 YFSETQ. The CDR3 has 13 residues. DNA of the CDR3: TGCGCCAGCAGCTTGGGTACGAACACTGAAGCTTTCTTT. Its protein is CASSLGTNTEAFF.

The CDR3 coding sequence is TGTGCCACCAGCAGAGAGGCACAGGGGGCCTACGAGCAGTACTTC. Its translation: CATSREAQGAYEQYF. The chain links TRBV15 to TRBJ2-7; 8 bases map to TRBD1. This CDR3 is built from 15 residues. Germline CDR1 is LNHNV and CDR2 is YYDKDF (reference sequence). J lost 2 bases, V lost 0 bases, and 3 bases had no gene match.

This clonotype was seen only a few times. The CDR3 region has the DNA TGCAGTGCTAAGGGGGCGGTCTACGAGCAGTACTTC. Amino acids: CSAKGAVYEQYF. The genes are TRBV20-1 and TRBJ2-7, with 7 bases aligning to TRBD1. The CDR3 runs 12 residues. V lost 4 bases to trimming and J lost 3 bases; unmatched junction nucleotides: 3. Per germline, CDR1 DFQATT and CDR2 SNEGSKA (reference sequence).

V usage is TRBV7-2 and J usage is TRBJ2-5; tentatively, D is TRBD1 (6 bases). Trimming removed 8 bases from V and 7 bases from J, with 11 bases in between. Germline lookup yields CDR1 SGHTA and CDR2 FQGNSA. The CDR3 has 11 residues. The CDR3 here is CASEARGTQYF. CDR3 coding DNA: TGTGCCAGCGAGGCCAGGGGGACCCAGTACTTC.

The gene calls are TRBV20-1 and TRBJ2-5; 11 bases match TRBD2. The CDR3 covers 15 residues. The germline gives CDR1 DFQATT, CDR2 SNEGSKA (reference sequence). V dropped 3 bases and J dropped 4; count of bases not matched to a gene: 7. The CDR3 is CSARLLLAGAETQYF. CDR3 bases: TGCAGTGCTAGGCTATTACTAGCGGGGGCAGAGACCCAGTACTTC.

The chain employs TRBV19 and TRBJ1-5; no clear D. Germline V gene data show CDR1 as LNHDA and CDR2 as SQIVND (reference sequence). The CDR3 has 15 residues. V lost 3 bases to trimming and J lost 3 bases, with 12 bases between them. CDR3 DNA sequence: TGTGCCAGTAGTATCGGAGGAACAGTCAATCAGCCCCAGCATTTT. Its translation: CASSIGGTVNQPQHF.

The rearrangement uses TRBV10-1 and TRBJ2-1; perhaps TRBD2 as D (6 bases). V was shortened by 6 bases and J by 4 bases, with 10 bases between the two germline ends. Germline CDR1 is WNHNN and CDR2 is SYGVQD (reference sequence). The CDR3 contains 13 residues. The CDR3 reads CASRSGQYNEQFF. DNA of the CDR3: TGCGCCAGCAGGAGCGGGCAATACAATGAGCAGTTCTTC.

The rearrangement joins TRBV10-3 to TRBJ2-5; TRBD2 might be the D (6 bases). Germline values: CDR1 ENHRY, CDR2 SYGVKD. This CDR3 is built from 12 residues. The CDR3 sequence: CATSTGSETQYF. The CDR3 region has the DNA TGTGCTACATCGACCGGGAGCGAGACCCAGTACTTC.

The J gene is TRBJ1-1, the V gene TRBV20-1; tentatively, D is TRBD1 (5 bases). Germline assignment: CDR1 DFQATT and CDR2 SNEGSKA (reference sequence). Trimming removed 3 bases at V and 6 bases at J, with 20 bases between. The CDR3 has 15 amino acids. The CDR3 reads CSASQGAGPLPEAFF. DNA for the CDR3: TGCAGTGCTAGCCAGGGCGCAGGGCCTTTACCTGAAGCTTTCTTT.

The V and J genes are TRBV7-6 and TRBJ2-7; D perhaps matches TRBD1 (6 bases). The CDR3 extends over 12 amino acids. From germline, CDR1 is SGHVS and CDR2 FNYEAQ. Trimming removed 1 base from V and 6 bases from J, with 7 bases in between. In nucleotides, the CDR3 is TGTGCCAGCAGCTTAGAAGGGGGCGAGCAGTACTTC. It translates to CASSLEGGEQYF.